The entry below describes one T cell receptor beta chain. Using its own MiXCR run on the PCR reads, TCRdb lists one record per CDR3 protein. The table shows some 10,000 distinct CDR3 sequences, with under 55% occurring only once. This CDR3 has 16 amino acids. CDR1 is MNHEY, CDR2 SMNVEV, per germline (reference sequence). Trimming removed 3 bases at V and 9 bases at J, with 22 bases between. Donors had localized lung adenocarcinoma, a non-small cell lung cancer. This sample was included in a study of CD4 and CD8 cells across lung adenocarcinoma regions. V usage is TRBV27 and J usage is TRBJ2-3, with D unclear. Sequencing used CD8+ T cells from the margin of a lung tumor. This sequence originates from a male donor with lung adenocarcinoma. The CD4 and CD8 labels of this study may be unreliable. CDR3 sequence (DNA): TGTGCCAGCAGTTTCCGCGAACACTTGAACACCGAGACGCAGTATTTT. Its protein product is CASSFREHLNTETQYF.